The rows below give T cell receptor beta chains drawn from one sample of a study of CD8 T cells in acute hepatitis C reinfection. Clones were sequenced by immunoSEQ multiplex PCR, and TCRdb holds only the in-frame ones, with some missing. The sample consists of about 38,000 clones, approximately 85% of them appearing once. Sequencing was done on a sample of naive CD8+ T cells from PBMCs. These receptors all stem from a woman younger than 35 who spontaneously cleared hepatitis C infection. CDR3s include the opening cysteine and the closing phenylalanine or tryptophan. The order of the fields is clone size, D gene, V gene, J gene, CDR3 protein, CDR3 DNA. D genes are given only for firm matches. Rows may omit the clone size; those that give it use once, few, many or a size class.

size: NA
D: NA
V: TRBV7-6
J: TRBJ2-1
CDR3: CASSLAPSNEQFF
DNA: TGTGCCAGCAGCTTAGCGCCGAGTAATGAGCAGTTCTTC

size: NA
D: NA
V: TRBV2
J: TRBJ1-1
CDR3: CASSPGRWVDTEAFF
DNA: TGTGCCAGCAGCCCCGGTAGGTGGGTGGACACTGAAGCTTTCTTT

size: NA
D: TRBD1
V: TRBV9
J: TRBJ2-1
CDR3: CASSTEGASNNEQFF
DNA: TGTGCCAGCAGCACCGAGGGGGCGTCAAACAATGAGCAGTTCTTC

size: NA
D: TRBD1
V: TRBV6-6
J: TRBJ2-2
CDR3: CASSDRGATGELFF
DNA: TGTGCCAGCTCCGACAGGGGTGCCACCGGGGAGCTGTTTTTT

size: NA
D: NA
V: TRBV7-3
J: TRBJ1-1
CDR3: CASSLNRSTGPYTPNTEAFF
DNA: TGTGCCAGCAGCTTAAACCGGTCTACAGGGCCCTATACTCCGAACACTGAAGCTTTCTTT

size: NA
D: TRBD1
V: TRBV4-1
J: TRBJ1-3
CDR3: CASSTRQGWNTIYF
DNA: TGCGCCAGCAGCACTCGACAGGGATGGAACACCATATATTTT

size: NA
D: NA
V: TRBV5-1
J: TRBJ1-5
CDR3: CASSPAPNQPQHF
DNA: TGCGCCAGCAGCCCGGCGCCTAATCAGCCCCAGCATTTT

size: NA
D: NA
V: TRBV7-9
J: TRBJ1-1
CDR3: CASSLALITDLNTEAFF
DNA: TGTGCCAGCAGCTTAGCGTTAATAACAGATCTGAACACTGAAGCTTTCTTT

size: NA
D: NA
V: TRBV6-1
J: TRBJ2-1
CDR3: CASSEDGLYNEQFF
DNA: TGTGCCAGCAGTGAAGACGGACTATACAATGAGCAGTTCTTC

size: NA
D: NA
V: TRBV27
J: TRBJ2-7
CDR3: CASSWGTAYEQYF
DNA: TGTGCCAGCAGTTGGGGGACCGCATACGAGCAGTACTTC

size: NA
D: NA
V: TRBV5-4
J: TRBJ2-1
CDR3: CASSQGPTRQFF
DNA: TGTGCCAGCAGCCAGGGCCCAACGAGGCAGTTCTTC

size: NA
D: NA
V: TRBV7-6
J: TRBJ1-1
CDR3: CASSPRGLGRQNTEAFF
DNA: TGTGCCAGCAGCCCCCGTGGTCTCGGCCGGCAGAACACTGAAGCTTTCTTT

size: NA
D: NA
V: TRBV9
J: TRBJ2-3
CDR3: CASSVATRLDTQYF
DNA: TGTGCCAGCAGCGTAGCTACTCGTTTGGATACGCAGTATTTT

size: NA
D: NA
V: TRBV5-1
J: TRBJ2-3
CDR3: CASSSAMVAAYTDTQYF
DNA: TGCGCCAGCAGCTCCGCGATGGTAGCGGCGTACACAGATACGCAGTATTTT

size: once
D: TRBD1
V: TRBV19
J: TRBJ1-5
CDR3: CASSHDRGDDSSNQPQHF
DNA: TGTGCCAGTAGTCACGACAGGGGAGATGACTCGAGCAATCAGCCCCAGCATTTT

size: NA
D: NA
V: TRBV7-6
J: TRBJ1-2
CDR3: CASYGGYGYTF
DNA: TGTGCCAGTTACGGGGGTTATGGCTACACCTTC

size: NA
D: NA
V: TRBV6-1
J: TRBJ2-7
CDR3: CASGPGAYEQYF
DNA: TGTGCCAGCGGACCCGGAGCCTACGAGCAGTACTTC

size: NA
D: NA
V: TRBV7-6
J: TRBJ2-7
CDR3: CASSDGYEQYF
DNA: TGTGCCAGCAGCGACGGGTACGAGCAGTACTTC

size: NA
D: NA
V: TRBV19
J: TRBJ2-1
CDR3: CASRGWDGNEQFF
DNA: TGTGCCAGTAGGGGATGGGATGGCAATGAGCAGTTCTTC

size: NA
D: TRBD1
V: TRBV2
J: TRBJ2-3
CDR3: CASMIHRQGGGTDTQYF
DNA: TGTGCCAGCATGATTCACCGACAGGGGGGGGGCACAGATACGCAGTATTTT

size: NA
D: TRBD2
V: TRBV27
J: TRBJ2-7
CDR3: CASSPGLNYEQYF
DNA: TGTGCCAGCAGTCCGGGACTAAACTACGAGCAGTACTTC

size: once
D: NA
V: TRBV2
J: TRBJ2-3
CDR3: CASSELGADTQYF
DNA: TGTGCCAGCAGTGAATTGGGCGCAGATACGCAGTATTTT

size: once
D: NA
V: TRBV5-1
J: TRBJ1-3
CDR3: CASSSEGTPGNTIYF
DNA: TGCGCCAGCAGCTCTGAGGGGACCCCTGGAAACACCATATATTTT

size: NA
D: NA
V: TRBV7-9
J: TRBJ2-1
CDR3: CASSLESNEQFF
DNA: TGTGCCAGCAGCTTAGAAAGTAATGAGCAGTTCTTC

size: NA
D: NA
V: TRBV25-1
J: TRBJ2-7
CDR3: CASSDAYEQYF
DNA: TGTGCCAGCAGTGATGCATACGAGCAGTACTTC

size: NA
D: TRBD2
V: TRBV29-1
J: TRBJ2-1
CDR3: CSVSGVLSGRARYNEQFF
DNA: TGCAGCGTCTCCGGGGTTTTAAGCGGGAGGGCCAGGTACAATGAGCAGTTCTTC

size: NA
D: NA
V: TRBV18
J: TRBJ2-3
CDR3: CASSPGDADTQYF
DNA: TGTGCCAGCTCACCAGGGGACGCAGATACGCAGTATTTT